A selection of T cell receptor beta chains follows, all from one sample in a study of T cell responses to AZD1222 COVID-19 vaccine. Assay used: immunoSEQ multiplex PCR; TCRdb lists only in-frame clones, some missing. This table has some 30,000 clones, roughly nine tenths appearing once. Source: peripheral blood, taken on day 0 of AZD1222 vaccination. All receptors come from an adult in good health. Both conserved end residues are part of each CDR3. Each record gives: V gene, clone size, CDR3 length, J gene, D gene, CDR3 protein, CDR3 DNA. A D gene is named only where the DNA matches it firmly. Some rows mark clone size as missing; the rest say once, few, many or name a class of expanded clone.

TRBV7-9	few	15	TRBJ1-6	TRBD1	CASSPPDRKNSPLHF	TGTGCCAGCAGCCCACCGGACAGGAAAAATTCACCCCTCCACTTT
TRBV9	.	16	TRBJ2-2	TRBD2	CASSVVASGYTGELFF	TGTGCCAGCAGCGTAGTGGCTAGCGGATACACCGGGGAGCTGTTTTTT
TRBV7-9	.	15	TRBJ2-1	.	CASSLVGLDGREQFF	TGTGCCAGCAGCTTAGTGGGCTTGGACGGAAGAGAGCAGTTCTTC
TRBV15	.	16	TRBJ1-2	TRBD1	CATSRDQQGAHYGYTF	TGTGCCACCAGCAGAGATCAGCAGGGGGCCCACTATGGCTACACCTTC
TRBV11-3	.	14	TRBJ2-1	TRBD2	CASSKRGANNEQFF	TGTGCCAGCAGCAAGCGGGGGGCAAACAATGAGCAGTTCTTC
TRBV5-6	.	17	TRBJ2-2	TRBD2	CASSLGLGTRDTGELFF	TGTGCCAGCAGCTTGGGGCTCGGGACTAGGGACACCGGGGAGCTGTTTTTT
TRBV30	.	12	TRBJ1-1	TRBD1	CAWDRGRAEAFF	TGTGCCTGGGACAGGGGTAGGGCTGAAGCTTTCTTT
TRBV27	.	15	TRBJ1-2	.	CASSSLGGGVYGYTF	TGTGCCAGCAGCTCCCTGGGGGGCGGGGTATATGGCTACACCTTC
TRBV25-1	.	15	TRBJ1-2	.	CASSESNDRSYGYTF	TGTGCCAGCAGTGAATCGAACGACAGGTCCTATGGCTACACCTTC
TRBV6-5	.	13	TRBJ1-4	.	CASTPGVREKLFF	TGTGCCAGCACCCCAGGGGTTAGGGAAAAACTGTTTTTT
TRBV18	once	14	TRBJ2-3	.	CASSGSAGPDTQYF	TGTGCCAGCTCTGGTTCAGCGGGCCCAGATACGCAGTATTTT
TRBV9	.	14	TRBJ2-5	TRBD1	CASSAPGQGETQYF	TGTGCCAGCAGCGCACCGGGACAGGGTGAGACCCAGTACTTC
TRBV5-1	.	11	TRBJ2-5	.	CASSSKETQYF	TGCGCCAGCAGCTCCAAAGAGACCCAGTACTTC
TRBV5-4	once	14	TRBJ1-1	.	CASSLAKEGTEAFF	TGTGCCAGCAGCTTGGCGAAGGAGGGCACTGAAGCTTTCTTT
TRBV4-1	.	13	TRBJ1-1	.	CASKGGSNTEAFF	TGCGCCAGCAAAGGGGGGTCGAACACTGAAGCTTTCTTT
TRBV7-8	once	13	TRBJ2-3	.	CASSRDITDTQYF	TGTGCCAGCAGCCGGGACATCACAGATACGCAGTATTTT
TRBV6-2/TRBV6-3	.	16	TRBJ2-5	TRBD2	CASSATSGGLGETQYF	TGTGCCAGCAGCGCGACTAGCGGGGGCCTTGGAGAGACCCAGTACTTC
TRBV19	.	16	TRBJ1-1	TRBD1	CASSTTGTGGPYRAFF	TGTGCCAGTAGTACCACCGGGACAGGGGGCCCTTATAGAGCTTTCTTT
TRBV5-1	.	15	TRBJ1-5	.	CASSLVAGSNQPQHF	TGCGCCAGCAGCTTGGTGGCAGGGTCAAATCAGCCCCAGCATTTT
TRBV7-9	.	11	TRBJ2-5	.	CASSQSATQYF	TGTGCCAGCAGCCAATCGGCGACCCAGTACTTC
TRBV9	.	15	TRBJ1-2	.	CASSVGIGINYGYTF	TGTGCCAGCAGCGTAGGGATAGGGATAAACTATGGCTACACCTTC
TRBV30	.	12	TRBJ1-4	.	CAWAGRDEKLFF	TGTGCCTGGGCCGGGAGGGACGAAAAACTGTTTTTT
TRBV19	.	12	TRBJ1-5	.	CASSIAPGPQHF	TGTGCCAGTAGTATAGCCCCTGGGCCCCAGCATTTT
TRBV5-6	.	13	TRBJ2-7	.	CASSDGTAYEQYF	TGTGCCAGCAGCGACGGGACTGCCTACGAGCAGTACTTC
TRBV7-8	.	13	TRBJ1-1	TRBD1	CASSGGGQGSAFF	TGTGCCAGCAGCGGGGGGGGACAGGGGAGCGCTTTCTTT
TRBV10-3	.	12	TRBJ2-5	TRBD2	CATLGRGETQYF	TGTGCCACTTTAGGGCGGGGGGAGACCCAGTACTTC
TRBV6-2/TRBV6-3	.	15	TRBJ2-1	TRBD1	CASSGGQGPFNEQFF	TGTGCCAGCAGCGGAGGACAGGGCCCTTTCAATGAGCAGTTCTTC
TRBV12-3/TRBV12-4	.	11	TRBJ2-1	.	CASSRMNEQFF	TGTGCCAGCAGCCGGATGAATGAGCAGTTCTTC
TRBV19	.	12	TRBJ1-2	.	CASSIQLGGYTF	TGTGCCAGTAGTATCCAGCTCGGTGGCTACACCTTC
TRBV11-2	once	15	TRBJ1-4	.	CASSLQPSTNEKLFF	TGTGCCAGCAGCTTACAGCCGTCAACTAATGAAAAACTGTTTTTT
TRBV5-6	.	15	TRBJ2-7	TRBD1	CASSGGGQGGYEQYF	TGTGCCAGCAGCGGAGGGGGACAGGGAGGCTACGAGCAGTACTTC
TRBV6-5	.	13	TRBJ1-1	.	CASIPSGETEAFF	TGTGCCAGCATTCCCTCAGGGGAAACTGAAGCTTTCTTT
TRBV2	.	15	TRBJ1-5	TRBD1	CASSGTGGANQPQHF	TGTGCCAGCAGTGGGACAGGGGGCGCGAACCAGCCCCAGCATTTT
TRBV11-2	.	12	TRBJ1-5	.	CASSQDDQPQHF	TGTGCCAGCAGCCAAGATGATCAGCCCCAGCATTTT
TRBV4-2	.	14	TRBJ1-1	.	CASSQGAEITEAFF	TGTGCCAGCAGCCAAGGGGCCGAAATCACTGAAGCTTTCTTT
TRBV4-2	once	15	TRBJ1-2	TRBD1	CASSRSDRGEDGYTF	TGTGCCAGCAGCCGATCCGACAGGGGGGAAGATGGCTACACCTTC
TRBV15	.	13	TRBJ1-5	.	CATSRDQFQPQHF	TGTGCCACCAGCAGAGATCAGTTTCAGCCCCAGCATTTT
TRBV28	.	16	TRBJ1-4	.	CASSLPGTATNEKLFF	TGTGCCAGCAGTTTACCAGGGACCGCAACTAATGAAAAACTGTTTTTT
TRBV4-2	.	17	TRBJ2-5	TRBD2	CASSQDLGAGEQETQYF	TGTGCCAGCAGCCAAGATCTGGGAGCGGGGGAGCAAGAGACCCAGTACTTC
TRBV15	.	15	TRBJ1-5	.	CATSRGLRGGQPQHF	TGTGCCACCAGCAGAGGATTGAGGGGAGGTCAGCCCCAGCATTTT
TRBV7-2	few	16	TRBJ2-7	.	CASSLEGRVTSYEQYF	TGTGCCAGCAGCTTAGAAGGCAGGGTGACCTCCTACGAGCAGTACTTC
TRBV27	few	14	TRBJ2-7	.	CASSLQGGNYEQYF	TGTGCCAGCAGTTTACAGGGTGGAAACTACGAGCAGTACTTC
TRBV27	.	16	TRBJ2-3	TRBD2	CASSLLAGGFTDTQYF	TGTGCCAGCAGTTTACTCGCGGGGGGTTTCACAGATACGCAGTATTTT
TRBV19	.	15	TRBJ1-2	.	CASSIGLRSSYGYTF	TGTGCCAGTAGTATAGGACTGCGATCCAGCTATGGCTACACCTTC
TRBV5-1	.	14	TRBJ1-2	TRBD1	CASSFDRGDYGYTF	TGCGCCAGCAGCTTTGACAGGGGGGACTATGGCTACACCTTC
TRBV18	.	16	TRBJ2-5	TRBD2	CASSPTIAGDRETQYF	TGTGCCAGCTCACCCACGATAGCGGGGGACCGGGAGACCCAGTACTTC
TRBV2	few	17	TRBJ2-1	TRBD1	CASSELEGTGIIHEQFF	TGTGCCAGCAGTGAGTTGGAAGGGACAGGGATAATCCATGAGCAGTTCTTC
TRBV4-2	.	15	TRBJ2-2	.	CASSLEGGRSGELFF	TGTGCCAGCAGCCTAGAGGGGGGAAGGAGCGGGGAGCTGTTTTTT
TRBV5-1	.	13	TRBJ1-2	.	CASSWDKSYGYTF	TGCGCCAGCAGCTGGGACAAGTCCTATGGCTACACCTTC
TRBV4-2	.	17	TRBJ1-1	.	CASSQDPYGSMNTEAFF	TGTGCCAGCAGCCAAGATCCATACGGCAGTATGAACACTGAAGCTTTCTTT
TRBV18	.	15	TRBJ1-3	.	CASSRQGGAGNTIYF	TGTGCCAGCTCACGCCAAGGGGGGGCTGGAAACACCATATATTTT
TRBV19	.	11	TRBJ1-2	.	CASSELYGYTF	TGTGCCAGTAGTGAGCTCTATGGCTACACCTTC
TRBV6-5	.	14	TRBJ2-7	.	CASSYSYSSYEQYF	TGTGCCAGCAGTTACTCTTACAGCTCCTACGAGCAGTACTTC
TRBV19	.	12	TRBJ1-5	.	CASRGLDQPQHF	TGTGCCAGTAGGGGGTTGGATCAGCCCCAGCATTTT
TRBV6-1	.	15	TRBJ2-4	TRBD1	CASSESTGDWYIQYF	TGTGCCAGCAGTGAGTCGACAGGGGATTGGTACATTCAGTACTTC